These T cell receptor beta chains were read from a single sample in a study of T cell responses to AZD1222 COVID-19 vaccine. The method was immunoSEQ multiplex PCR; TCRdb's version includes in-frame clones alone and lacks a portion of them. The table has 120,000 to 150,000 clones, about 81% seen once. Sequenced material: peripheral blood, taken on day 0 of MenACWY control vaccination. The receptors derive from an adult in good health. The CDR3 runs from the conserved cysteine through the conserved F or W. The order of the fields is D gene, V gene, clone size, J gene, CDR3 DNA, CDR3 protein. D genes are given only for firm matches. Expanded clones get a size class; other rows say once, few or many, or leave the size out.

-	TRBV14	-	TRBJ1-6	TGTGCCAGCAGGCGGGCGGCCTATAATTCACCCCTCCACTTT	CASRRAAYNSPLHF
TRBD2	TRBV9	-	TRBJ2-1	TGTGCCAGCAGCTTTAGCGGGAGCTCCTACAATGAGCAGTTCTTC	CASSFSGSSYNEQFF
-	TRBV5-1	-	TRBJ1-1	TGCGCCAGCAGCGAAGGCGGGGGCTTGGACACTGAAGCTTTCTTT	CASSEGGGLDTEAFF
TRBD1	TRBV7-2	-	TRBJ2-5	TGTGCCAGCAGCTTAATCGCAGGGGGCCGGGAGACCCAGTACTTC	CASSLIAGGRETQYF
-	TRBV2	few	TRBJ2-3	TGTGCCAGCAGCTATGCGGGGACTAGCACAGATACGCAGTATTTT	CASSYAGTSTDTQYF
TRBD1	TRBV4-1	-	TRBJ2-5	TGCGCCAGCCGCGCGCCGGGACAGAAAGAGACCCAGTACTTC	CASRAPGQKETQYF
TRBD1	TRBV10-3	-	TRBJ1-5	TGTGCCATCAGTGAGTCTGGACAGGGGGTTCAGCCCCAGCATTTT	CAISESGQGVQPQHF
-	TRBV27	once	TRBJ2-7	TGTGCCAGCAGTGTGGGGGCAGGCTCGTTAATCTACGAGCAGTACTTC	CASSVGAGSLIYEQYF
-	TRBV12-5	once	TRBJ2-1	TGTGCTAGTGGTTTGGTAAATACGGGCAATGAGCAGTTCTTC	CASGLVNTGNEQFF
-	TRBV9	-	TRBJ1-1	TGTGCCAGCACGGATGGCAGCCTGAACACTGAAGCTTTCTTT	CASTDGSLNTEAFF
-	TRBV7-8	-	TRBJ2-3	TGTGCCAGCAGCTTAGCTAGGGCCGATACGCAGTATTTT	CASSLARADTQYF
TRBD2	TRBV2	-	TRBJ2-3	TGTGCCAGCAGTGAAGGAGTGCTAGCGGGGAGCACAGATACGCAGTATTTT	CASSEGVLAGSTDTQYF
-	TRBV5-6	-	TRBJ1-6	TGTGCCAGCAGCGGTGTGGGAGTCTCACCCCTCCACTTT	CASSGVGVSPLHF
TRBD2	TRBV9	-	TRBJ2-1	TGTGCCAGCACCCCGGCGGGGGGCGCAGGTTCGGATGAGCAGTTCTTC	CASTPAGGAGSDEQFF
-	TRBV5-8	few	TRBJ1-5	TGTGCCAGCAGCTTGGACAGGAATCAGCCCCAGCATTTT	CASSLDRNQPQHF
-	TRBV3-1/TRBV3-2	-	TRBJ2-1	TGTGCCAGCAGCCAGGGGCGCAATGAGCAGTTCTTC	CASSQGRNEQFF
-	TRBV19	-	TRBJ2-4	TGTGCCAGTAGTATAGGGGGGATAAACATTCAGTACTTC	CASSIGGINIQYF
TRBD1	TRBV19	-	TRBJ1-3	TGTGCCAGTAGTCCGGGACAGGGAAACTCTGGAAACACCATATATTTT	CASSPGQGNSGNTIYF
-	TRBV11-2	few	TRBJ2-5	TGTGCCAGCAGCTCCCGCAGGGAGGAAGAGACCCAGTACTTC	CASSSRREEETQYF
TRBD1	TRBV9	-	TRBJ1-3	TGTGCCAGCAGCGTAGCTACAGGGGGCTTCTCTGGAAACACCATATATTTT	CASSVATGGFSGNTIYF
-	TRBV2	-	TRBJ2-7	TGTGCCAGCAGTGAAGCGGGACCTTACGAGCAGTACTTC	CASSEAGPYEQYF
TRBD1	TRBV12-3/TRBV12-4	-	TRBJ2-5	TGTGCCAGCAGGGTAACAGGGGAGGAGACCCAGTACTTC	CASRVTGEETQYF
TRBD1	TRBV2	-	TRBJ1-5	TGTGCCAGCAGTAGACAGGGGGCAGATCAGCCCCAGCATTTT	CASSRQGADQPQHF
-	TRBV5-4	once	TRBJ2-2	TGTGCCAGCAGCTGGGACGGACGCACCGGGGAGCTGTTTTTT	CASSWDGRTGELFF